This T cell receptor (beta chain) was profiled in a study of blood T cell repertoires in COVID-19. The data were produced by immunoSEQ multiplex PCR, yet TCRdb's version contains in-frame clones alone and is incomplete. The top ten hold over 15% of the sample, which has about 200,000 clones, roughly 84% seen once. Germline CDR1 MNHEY, CDR2 SVGAGI. V lost 0 bases, J lost 4 bases, and 5 bases stayed unmatched. The CDR3 sequence is 16 residues long. The rearrangement links TRBV6-5 to TRBJ2-3; 9 nucleotides agree with TRBD1. The sample consisted of peripheral blood. The source is a man aged 50 to 59 with COVID-19, enrolled during active disease. CDR3 residues: CASSYSLGQGADTQYF. For the CDR3, the DNA is TGTGCCAGCAGTTACTCTTTGGGACAGGGTGCAGATACGCAGTATTTT.